The subject of this entry is one T cell receptor (beta chain). The data originate from a study of blood T cell repertoires in COVID-19. Clones were sequenced by immunoSEQ multiplex PCR, and TCRdb holds only the in-frame ones, with some missing. The sample yields about 74,000 clones, roughly 90% seen once. The CDR3 is 14 amino acids. Germline V gives CDR1 SGHVS, CDR2 FNYEAQ. V lost 5 bases and J lost 5, with 15 bases in between. This chain uses TRBV7-6 with TRBJ2-5; TRBD2 is a possible D gene (5 bases). The receptor comes from a man in his forties or fifties with acute or convalescent COVID-19. The sequenced sample was peripheral blood. The CDR3 coding sequence is TGTGCCAGCAGCCGTTTACTAGAGGCGGAGACCCAGTACTTC. This sequence encodes CASSRLLEAETQYF.